The T cell receptor beta chain under discussion was sequenced for a study of CD8 T cells in Susac syndrome. The V gene's germline CDR1 is MNHEY and CDR2 SMNVEV (reference sequence). The CDR3 has 16 residues. J gave up 2 bases and V 0 bases, and 1 base lay outside the gene matches. Comment on this clonotype: The antigen is undetermined.

RNA in amounts of roughly 0.5 to 1 ug was reverse transcribed with random hexamers. TCRdb independently ran MiXCR on the immunoSEQ multiplex PCR reads; one entry per CDR3 protein. The sample includes 150,000 or so distinct CDR3 sequences, roughly 96% of them seen just once. Study-level results: In its TCR sequencing and HLA analysis, the study acknowledged that the number of individuals was relatively small.

Sequencing was done on a sample of CD8+ T cells from PBMCs. The source of this sequence is a human donor with multiple sclerosis. J is TRBJ2-3 and V is TRBV27, with TRBD2 identical over 11 bases. The CDR3 DNA sequence: TGTGCCAGCAGTTTATCGACTAGCGGGGCCACAGATACGCAGTATTTT. Residues: CASSLSTSGATDTQYF.